The 20 T cell receptor beta chains below were found in one sample sequenced in a study of monozygotic twins with inflammatory bowel disease. Reanalyzing the 5' RACE reads, TCRdb keeps one entry per CDR3 protein, without DNA. Found here are 350,000 to 550,000 distinct CDR3 sequences; the top ten clones hold 2% to 2.5%. Sequenced material: blood. Receptors originate from a human donor with ulcerative colitis or Crohn's disease, or a healthy co-twin of an affected twin (not recorded which).

The V call is TRBV5-4, the J call TRBJ2-5; TCRdb reports TRBD1, a call that lacks DNA to check it against. CDR3 length: 16 amino acids. The germline V gene encodes CDR1 SGHNT and CDR2 YYREEE (reference sequence). CDR3 region: CASSLTSGGYQETQYF. Full variable domain (outside the CDR3, taken from reference TRBV5-4 and TRBJ2-5): ETGVTQSPTHLIKTRGQQVTLRCSSQSGHNTVSWYQQALGQGPQFIFQYYREEENGRGNFPPRFSGLQFPNYSSELNVNALELDDSALYLCASSLTSGGYQETQYFGPGTRLLVL.

This chain connects TRBV10-3 to TRBJ2-4. There are 11 residues in the CDR3. Germline loops: CDR1 ENHRY, CDR2 SYGVKD. CDR3 loop: CAISASNIQYF.

This chain connects TRBV19 to TRBJ2-7; TCRdb returns TRBD1, unconfirmable since there is no DNA. CDR1 is LNHDA and CDR2 is SQIVND in the germline V gene (reference sequence). The CDR3 has 15 residues. The CDR3 sequence is CASRGSQGPPYEQYF.

V gene TRBV2 combines with J gene TRBJ1-2; TCRdb's D call, TRBD1, is unchecked because there is no DNA. CDR1 SNHLY and CDR2 FYNNEI come from the germline V gene. The CDR3 consists of 17 residues. The CDR3 here is CASSKPGQERYFYGYTF.

The V and J genes are TRBV7-2 and TRBJ1-1. Per the germline V gene, CDR1 is SGHTA and CDR2 is FQGNSA. The CDR3 totals 13 residues. This CDR3 is CASSPFTSTEAFF.

The rearrangement joins TRBV12-3 or TRBV12-4 to TRBJ2-1; no DNA is available, so the TRBD1 call from TCRdb remains unchecked. The CDR3 has 15 amino acids. CDR3 protein: CASSIRSDRVDEQFF.

This chain uses TRBV6-1 with TRBJ1-1. Germline-derived CDR1 and CDR2 are MNHNS and SASEGT. CDR3 length: 14 amino acids. CDR3 loop: CASSRTWVNTEAFF.

The J gene is TRBJ2-7, the V gene TRBV7-8; the D call from TCRdb, TRBD1, cannot be confirmed without DNA. This CDR3 spans 13 amino acids. CDR1 is SGHVS and CDR2 is FQNEAQ in the germline V gene. CDR3 region: CASSSQGITEQYF. The full variable domain, in which reference TRBV7-8 and TRBJ2-7 provide the parts outside the CDR3, is GAGVSQSPRYKVAKRGQDVALRCDPISGHVSLFWYQQALGQGPEFLTYFQNEAQLDKSGLPSDRFFAERPEGSVSTLKIQRTQQEDSAVYLCASSSQGITEQYFGPGTRLTVT.

The chain carries TRBV5-6 and TRBJ1-5. The CDR3 consists of 15 residues. Germline V gene sequence: CDR1 SGHDT, CDR2 YYEEEE. The CDR3 protein is CASSEGGRASQPQHF.

The V and J genes are TRBV6-5 and TRBJ2-2. In germline, CDR1 is MNHEY, CDR2 SVGAGI. The CDR3 covers 13 residues. This chain's CDR3 is CASNTENTGELFF.

V usage is TRBV29-1 and J usage is TRBJ1-1; TCRdb's D call, TRBD1, is unchecked because there is no DNA. The CDR3 spans 17 residues. Per the germline V gene, CDR1 is SQVTM and CDR2 is ANQGSEA. CDR3 region: CSVDTTGGAKGRWEAFF.

The chain employs TRBV7-2 and TRBJ2-7; the D gene TCRdb calls, TRBD2, cannot be checked with no DNA. Per the germline V gene, CDR1 is SGHTA and CDR2 is FQGNSA. This CDR3 is built from 13 residues. The CDR3 sequence: CASSSLLAGDPHF. Supplemented by reference TRBV7-2 and TRBJ2-7, the full variable domain reads GAGVSQSPSNKVTEKGKDVELRCDPISGHTALYWYRQSLGQGLEFLIYFQGNSAPDKSGLPSDRFSAERTGGSVSTLTIQRTQQEDSAVYLCASSSLLAGDPHFGPGTRLTVT.

The chain uses TRBV20-1 and TRBJ1-1; the D call from TCRdb, TRBD1, cannot be confirmed without DNA. This CDR3 is 12 amino acids long. CDR1 DFQATT and CDR2 SNEGSKA come from the germline V gene (reference sequence). The CDR3 reads CSATGQPGEAFF.

The chain carries TRBV20-1 and TRBJ2-7. Germline assignment: CDR1 DFQATT and CDR2 SNEGSKA (reference sequence). The CDR3 has 13 amino acids. This CDR3 is CSVGRPSSYEQYF.

The rearrangement joins TRBV20-1 to TRBJ2-7; TCRdb calls TRBD1, which cannot be checked without DNA. CDR1 and CDR2 (germline): DFQATT, SNEGSKA (reference sequence). This CDR3 spans 13 amino acids. The CDR3 protein is CSATQGEPYEQYF.

The rearrangement uses TRBV5-1 and TRBJ1-5; TCRdb picks TRBD1, but there is no DNA to check that call. The CDR3 extends over 13 amino acids. Germline V gene sequence: CDR1 SGHRS, CDR2 YFSETQ. The CDR3 is CASSQTGDQPQHF.

The CDR3 sequence: CASSTKSGRRDYGYTF. The V and J genes are TRBV7-8 and TRBJ1-2; TCRdb returns TRBD1, unconfirmable since there is no DNA. CDR3 length: 16 residues. Looked up from germline, CDR1 is SGHVS and CDR2 is FQNEAQ.

The chain is built from TRBV5-1 and TRBJ2-2; TCRdb gives TRBD1 as the D gene, but with no DNA this cannot be confirmed. CDR1 SGHRS and CDR2 YFSETQ come from the germline V gene. The CDR3 has 15 amino acids. This chain's CDR3 is CASSLAWDGTGELFF.

The chain employs TRBV7-8 and TRBJ1-4; TCRdb returns TRBD1, unconfirmable since there is no DNA. Germline assignment: CDR1 SGHVS and CDR2 FQNEAQ. This CDR3 is built from 16 residues. CDR3 amino acids: CASSSGTGITNEKLFF. The full variable domain, completed using reference TRBV7-8 and TRBJ1-4, is GAGVSQSPRYKVAKRGQDVALRCDPISGHVSLFWYQQALGQGPEFLTYFQNEAQLDKSGLPSDRFFAERPEGSVSTLKIQRTQQEDSAVYLCASSSGTGITNEKLFFGSGTQLSVL.

The chain combines TRBV20-1 with TRBJ2-4; TCRdb gives TRBD1 as the D gene, but with no DNA this cannot be confirmed. The germline V gene has CDR1 DFQATT and CDR2 SNEGSKA (reference sequence). CDR3 length: 14 amino acids. The CDR3 sequence: CSAPDRLAKNIQYF.